Described below is a single T cell receptor beta chain sequence and its context. This entry belongs to a study of ipilimumab plus nivolumab after autologous stem cell transplantation. Here immunoSEQ multiplex PCR was the method, and the copy in TCRdb shows in-frame clones only, minus some. Of 9,000 to 15,000 clones in the sample, about 77% are singletons; the top ten hold about 10%. Germline CDR1 is SEHNR and CDR2 is FQNEAQ (reference sequence). The CDR3 spans 17 residues. With V trimmed by 5 bases and J by 2 bases, 10 bases remained unmatched. The starting material was PBMCs, obtained in a trial of ipilimumab plus nivolumab as post-transplant consolidation. The sequence came from a male donor with multiple myeloma. The gene calls are TRBV7-9 and TRBJ2-3; 10 bases are shared with TRBD2. This CDR3 is CASSATLAGSFTDTQYF. CDR3 DNA sequence: TGTGCCAGCAGCGCTACACTAGCGGGGAGTTTCACAGATACGCAGTATTTT. Based on the CDR3 plus reference TRBV7-9 and TRBJ2-3, the full variable domain is DTGVSQNPRHKITKRGQNVTFRCDPISEHNRLYWYRQTLGQGPEFLTYFQNEAQLEKSRLLSDRFSAERPKGSFSTLEIQRTEQGDSAMYLCASSATLAGSFTDTQYFGPGTRLTVL.